The 15 T cell receptor beta chains presented below share a single source sample, sequenced in a study of CD8+CD57+ T cells in acquired aplastic anemia. Template material for TCR beta VDJ and CDR3 profiling consisted of genomic DNA. A single record per CDR3 protein comes from TCRdb applying MiXCR to the reads. The table shows 450,000 to 600,000 distinct CDR3 sequences, with about a third occurring only once. Flow cytometry had shown expanded CD8+CD57+ cells in the patients chosen for sequencing. Sample: sorted CD4+, CD8+, or CD8+CD57+ T cells (not recorded which) from PBMCs. The source is a human donor with aplastic anemia.

The chain links TRBV6-1 to TRBJ1-4, with D possibly being TRBD1 (5 bases). The CDR3 length is 14 residues. Trimming removed 8 bases at V and 6 bases at J, with 16 bases between. Germline V gene data show CDR1 as MNHNS and CDR2 as SASEGT. DNA for the CDR3: TGTGCCAGCTCCGGGCAGGGTGGAGATGAAAAACTGTTTTTT. It is translated as CASSGQGGDEKLFF.

This clonotype was observed at least ten times. This rearrangement joins TRBV19 to TRBJ1-5; D call uncertain. This CDR3 contains 13 residues. Germline V gene sequence: CDR1 LNHDA, CDR2 SQIVND (reference sequence). V dropped 10 bases and J dropped 0 bases, with 10 bases sitting between them. CDR3 sequence (DNA): TGTGCCACCCTCCCGAATAGCAATCAGCCCCAGCATTTT. Translated, it gives CATLPNSNQPQHF. The full variable domain, with the rest looked up from reference TRBV19 and TRBJ1-5, is DGGITQSPKYLFRKEGQNVTLSCEQNLNHDAMYWYRQDPGQGLRLIYYSQIVNDFQKGDIAEGYSVSREKKESFPLTVTSAQKNPTAFYLCATLPNSNQPQHFGDGTRLSIL.

The chain links TRBV19 to TRBJ2-7; 8 nucleotides agree with TRBD1. V was pared by 9 bases and J by 4 bases, with 11 bases of the junction left unmatched. Germline assignment: CDR1 LNHDA and CDR2 SQIVND (reference sequence). CDR3 length equals 14 residues. The CDR3 DNA reads TGTGCCAGCTCACCACCAGGGGGCAGGTACGAGCAGTACTTC. Amino acids: CASSPPGGRYEQYF.

In its sample, this clonotype was seen a few times. The gene calls are TRBV20-1 and TRBJ1-3, with no clear D. CDR1 and CDR2 from the germline V gene are DFQATT and SNEGSKA (reference sequence). The V and J ends lost 6 bases and 2 bases respectively, with 11 bases between them. The CDR3 has 13 amino acids. The CDR3, as DNA: TGCAGTGCCACCTATGGGGCTGGAAACACCATATATTTT. It yields the protein CSATYGAGNTIYF.

This chain connects TRBV6-5 to TRBJ2-2; the match to TRBD2 covers 8 bases. Trimming took 4 bases from V and 4 from J; bases not matched to a gene: 5. The germline V gene has CDR1 MNHEY and CDR2 SVGAGI. The CDR3 extends over 15 amino acids. In DNA form, the CDR3 reads TGTGCCAGCAGTTCTATAGCGGGGACCACCGGGGAGCTGTTTTTT. Encoded protein: CASSSIAGTTGELFF.

The gene calls are TRBV3-1 and TRBJ2-7; TRBD2 matches 9 bases. The CDR3 spans 16 residues. Germline-derived CDR1 and CDR2 are LGHDT and YNNKEL (reference sequence). The ends lost 3 bases at V and 0 bases at J; junction bases unmatched: 6. CDR3 region: CASSQDSTSGSYEQYF. The CDR3 DNA reads as TGTGCCAGCAGCCAGGACTCGACTAGCGGCTCCTACGAGCAGTACTTC.

This clonotype was detected only a few times. This rearrangement joins TRBV19 to TRBJ2-4; the match to TRBD1 covers 10 bases. V lost 6 bases and J lost 8; bases outside the gene matches: 16. This CDR3 spans 17 amino acids. Germline CDR1 and CDR2: LNHDA and SQIVND (reference sequence). The CDR3 region has the DNA TGTGCCAGTAGCAAGCCTAAAGAGACAGGGGGCGGACACATTCAGTACTTC. Protein: CASSKPKETGGGHIQYF.

The sample holds a few counts of this clonotype. The J gene is TRBJ2-7, the V gene TRBV25-1, with 10 positions matching TRBD1. The junction had 5 bases not matched to a gene; V was cut back by 6 bases and J by 3 bases. The CDR3 is made up of 14 amino acids. Looked up from germline, CDR1 is MGHDK and CDR2 is SYGVNS. CDR3 coding DNA: TGTGCCAGCAGCACCGGGACAGGGGTCTACGAGCAGTACTTC. This codes for CASSTGTGVYEQYF.

This clonotype was seen ten or more times. V and J are TRBV7-8 and TRBJ1-4; TRBD1 aligns across 7 bases. Germline V gene sequence: CDR1 SGHVS, CDR2 FQNEAQ. The V segment lost 5 bases and the J segment 3 bases; nucleotides outside the gene matches: 3. The CDR3 consists of 14 residues. CDR3 coding DNA: TGTGCCAGCAGCCTCGGGACAGCTAATGAAAAACTGTTTTTT. This codes for CASSLGTANEKLFF.

A single count supports this clonotype. A much larger clone differs from this one at a single base, so this may be a read error. The chain employs TRBV20-1 and TRBJ2-5; D might be TRBD1 (6 bases). Per germline, CDR1 DFQATT and CDR2 SNEGSKA (reference sequence). V was trimmed by 5 bases and J by 11 bases, leaving 15 bases between them. CDR3 size: 11 residues. The chain's CDR3 is CSAVTGNEQYF. The CDR3 nucleotides are TGCAGTGCTGTAACAGGGAATGAGCAGTACTTC.

The sample holds a few counts of this clonotype. This chain joins TRBV5-8 and TRBJ1-2; D not resolved. CDR1 SGHTS and CDR2 YDEGEE come from the germline V gene. The CDR3 contains 15 residues. Trimming removed 9 bases from V and 2 bases from J, with 20 bases in between. The CDR3 nucleotides read TGTGCCAACAGTCCAAAACACACGGTGAACTATGGCTACACCTTC. Protein product: CANSPKHTVNYGYTF.

The chain couples TRBV2 to TRBJ2-2; the D gene could be TRBD1 or TRBD2 (6 bases each). The CDR3 has 16 residues. The V end was cut by 4 bases, the J end by 4 bases, with 16 bases between. Germline V gives CDR1 SNHLY, CDR2 FYNNEI. The CDR3 DNA reads as TGTGCCAGCAGTGTGGGCGGAGGGACATTCACCGGGGAGCTGTTTTTT. It codes for CASSVGGGTFTGELFF.

The J gene is TRBJ1-1, the V gene TRBV2; maybe TRBD1 (5 bases). V was clipped by 5 bases and J by 3 bases, with 16 bases between them. CDR1 and CDR2 from the germline V gene are SNHLY and FYNNEI. This CDR3 has 15 residues. CDR3 nucleotide sequence: TGTGCCAGCAGTTTAGGCCGGGGGACGGACACTGAAGCTTTCTTT. Translating gives CASSLGRGTDTEAFF.

This clonotype was counted only a few times. A read error may explain this, as a much larger clone is one base away. The chain couples TRBV10-2 to TRBJ2-2; possible D gene TRBD2, 6 bases. CDR3 length: 15 residues. Trimming took off 3 bases at V and 6 bases at J, with 14 bases between the two ends. CDR1 and CDR2 from the germline V gene are WSHSY and SAAADI. The CDR3 DNA reads as TGCGCCAGCAGTGAACGGGGGTACCCCGCCGGGGAGCTGTTTTTT. Translated: CASSERGYPAGELFF.

The V and J genes are TRBV20-1 and TRBJ2-1, with 10 bases that match TRBD2. CDR1 and CDR2 from the germline V gene are DFQATT and SNEGSKA (reference sequence). The V and J ends lost 6 bases and 9 bases, in that order; junction bases with no gene match: 14. The CDR3 is 15 amino acids. CDR3 DNA: TGCAGTGCCCGGGACTACGAGCGGGGGGGCACTGAGCAGTTCTTC. Protein sequence: CSARDYERGGTEQFF.